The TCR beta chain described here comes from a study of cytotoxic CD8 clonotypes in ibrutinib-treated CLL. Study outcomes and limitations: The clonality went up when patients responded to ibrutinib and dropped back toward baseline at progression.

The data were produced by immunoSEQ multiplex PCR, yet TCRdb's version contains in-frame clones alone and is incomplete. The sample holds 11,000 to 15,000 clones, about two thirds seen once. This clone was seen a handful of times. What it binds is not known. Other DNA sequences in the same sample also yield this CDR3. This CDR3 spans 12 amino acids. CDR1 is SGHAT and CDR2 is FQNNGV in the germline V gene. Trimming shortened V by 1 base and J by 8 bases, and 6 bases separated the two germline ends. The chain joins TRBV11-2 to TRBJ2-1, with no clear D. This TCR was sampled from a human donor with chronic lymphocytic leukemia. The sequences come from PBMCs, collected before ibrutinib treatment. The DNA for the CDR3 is TGTGCCAGCAGCTTAGTGGGATATGAGCAGTTCTTC. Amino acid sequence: CASSLVGYEQFF.